This T cell receptor beta chain was recorded in a study of blood T cells in healthy people across ages. Regarding the study as a whole: There was no known CMV status for donors, so expanded clonotype changes were possibly confounded. Per million T cells, TCR beta diversity dropped roughly linearly as age increased.

This clonotype was seen at least ten times. Its specificity is not known. V dropped 0 bases and J dropped 5 bases, with 19 bases sitting between them. The CDR3 runs 17 residues. The germline CDR1 and CDR2 sequences are MGHRA and YSYEKL. Donation came from healthy Caucasian individuals in Russia who were aged 6 to 90. At least 5.5 micrograms of total RNA were extracted per sample. The authors ran a second PCR of about 6 to 11 cycles using a sample-barcoded 5' primer and a J-beta primer mix. TCRdb fed the 5' RACE reads into MiXCR, producing one record per CDR3 protein. The table lists 550,000 to 800,000 distinct CDR3 sequences, 32% of them singletons, with 15% in the top ten.

Sequencing was done on a sample of blood. The chain couples TRBV4-1 to TRBJ2-5; D gene uncertain. The receptor comes from a woman of 80 years or more in good health. CDR3 sequence: CASSQDDLDIFGETQYF. The CDR3 DNA reads TGCGCCAGCAGCCAAGATGATTTGGATATCTTTGGGGAGACCCAGTACTTC.